Sequencing of this TCR beta chain was carried out in a study of shared clonotypes between healthy human individuals (dated by TCRdb to the early 2020s). Regarding the study in general: The cohort included three men and a couple of women between 18 and 49 years of age. Per donor, leukapheresis produced somewhere between about 0.8 and 9.5 billion PBMCs. To increase sequencing depth and limit assay-specific biases, different laboratories used diverse techniques to prepare libraries and sequence TCR repertoires. For each donor, three plates each were used for CD4 naive and CD4 memory, two plates were used for CD8 naive, and one plate was used for CD8 memory. Blood TCR repertoires of five healthy adults were deeply sequenced to estimate repertoire size and the extent of clonotype sharing between individuals.

Points the paper makes about the study in general: Incomplete sequencing was indicated by rarefaction of sorted-subset datasets, despite the large sequencing depth. Sampling was restricted to blood, and TCR repertoires in tissues likely differ from the TCR repertoires found in blood. Sharing across several donors was observed for around 5% of naive CD4, 3.5% of naive CD8, 2% to 2.5% of memory CD4, and roughly 0.4% of memory CD8 clonotypes. Because the study included a small number of donors, the genetic and exposure-history diversity represented was limited. Compared with non-shared clonotypes, the clonotypes found in all four sorted-subset donors had higher generation probabilities. Pairwise subsampling led to the expectation that sequencing depth would affect the degree of clonotype sharing among donors. Larger estimated clonotype richness was generally found for naive subsets than for memory subsets.

In regard to this clone: Its antigen is still unknown. At one end the junction does not follow the germline gene, possibly because of a read error.

Using the deep immunoSEQ assay, TCR CDR3 regions were amplified from genomic DNA by multiplex PCR. For each cell subset, the extracted genomic DNA was distributed evenly across all wells of several immunoSEQ 96-well plates, and each plate served as one replicate. Each replicate PCR for sorted subsets received around 0.2 ug genomic DNA, equal to roughly 29,000 T cell genomes. Purified libraries were quantified with a Qubit 3.0 fluorometer, sized on a Bioanalyzer 2100, and re-quantified with the KAPA Library Quantification kit. Every immunoSEQ 96-well plate was sequenced on a dedicated single-read 150-cycle Illumina NextSeq 550 flow cell. Regarding the original processing steps: Because the immunoSEQ output held only junctional sequences and lacked quality scores, the filtering could not match the filtering applied to full-length reads. Sequences were annotated with PyIR, a Python wrapper for IgBLAST v1.9, using IMGT germline references to assign V/J genes and CDR3. Any read was removed if the V/J assignment was weak (E-value above 1e-6), the CDR3 was missing, or the read contained stop codons, out-of-frame junctions, or ambiguous translated residues. V3J clonotypes were defined as sequences sharing the same inferred V gene, J gene, and CDR3 amino acid sequence. Percentage overlap between repertoires was calculated by dividing the number of shared unique clonotypes by the size of the smaller repertoire. Repertoire richness was assessed with RTK rarefaction, the Chao1 estimator, and Recon v2.1 estimates of unobserved clonotypes. For all TCRbeta clonotypes obtained by the gDNA method from a handful of donors, generation probabilities were computed with OLGA. Imported from immuneACCESS, the table was reduced by TCRdb to in-frame sequences with V and J called. These copies leave out some clones; in studies compared against another copy, an unresolved V gene accounts for under half, and the cause of the remainder is not known. That table furnishes V, J and clone size, whereas the DNA furnished D and trimming. For this sample there are fewer than 2.5 million clones; under 95% appear just once. The ten largest clones capture roughly 0.36% of the sample.

Donors were healthy HIV-negative adults with no recently reported acute infections or vaccinations. Every donor was a Caucasian adult living in Nashville, Tennessee, USA. CD4+ T cells were enriched through magnetic negative selection, after which naive cells were positively selected on CD45RA and the remaining negative fraction served as the memory subset. After blood collection by leukapheresis, PBMCs were isolated using Ficoll-Histopaque density gradient centrifugation and then cryopreserved in the vapor phase of liquid nitrogen. Analytical flow cytometry was used to check the purity and quantity of each magnetically sorted T cell population. Genomic DNA was isolated from every sorted fraction and measured by UV absorbance on a Nanodrop 2000c. CDR1 and CDR2 were assigned from the germline V gene (reference sequence) as LNHNV and YYDKDF. Its CDR3 holds 13 amino acids, cysteine through phenylalanine. Only CDR3 DNA remains: 39 bases, in frame from the first base.

Sequencing input: naive CD4+ T cells from PBMCs. The meaning of the sample's cell subset or site label: CD45RA+ positively selected. The chain is assembled from TRBV15 and TRBJ2-7; the D segment cannot be called with confidence. This sequence was found in a man aged 18 to 29 in good health. Some clones in this sample may be carry-over from other donors' samples. The CDR3 region: CATSSLLTQPPDF. The DNA sequence is as follows: TGTGCCACCAGCAGCCTTCTAACTCAGCCTCCCGACTTC.